A selection of T cell receptor beta chains follows, all from one sample in a study of beta chain features in type 1 diabetes. The table came from immunoSEQ multiplex PCR; TCRdb's copy has only in-frame clones and leaves some out. The sample shows 200,000 to 250,000 clones, over 8.5% of them seen only once. The sequencing input was naive CD4+ T cells from blood. Receptors originate from a woman between 18 and 29 years old in good health. Both conserved end residues are part of each CDR3.

J,V,CDR3
TRBJ2-1,TRBV30,CAWSRLAGAYNEQFF
TRBJ2-1,TRBV5-1,CASSLEGGPREQFF
TRBJ1-1,TRBV5-4,CASSPGAGVGEAFF
TRBJ2-7,TRBV6-1,CASSGTSGSTVEQYF
TRBJ1-2,TRBV28,CASAIRSGINYGYTF
TRBJ1-6,TRBV11-2,CASSPTSPPLHF
TRBJ2-1,TRBV5-1,CASSLTSGGYNEQFF
TRBJ1-4,TRBV4-2,CASSQEGWGQELFF
TRBJ2-2,TRBV11-2,CASSPGQGPDWTGELFF
TRBJ2-7,TRBV9,CASSPSSVSGGFYEQYF
TRBJ1-2,TRBV7-3,CASSELGQIYGYTF
TRBJ2-3,TRBV5-4,CASSFVTGGTDTQYF
TRBJ1-5,TRBV5-1,CASSLGQGDQPQHF
TRBJ2-7,TRBV5-6,CASSLATGLSSYEQYF
TRBJ2-2,TRBV6-1,CASTEQGTGELFF
TRBJ2-5,TRBV25-1,CASSDLRTGGSETQYF
TRBJ2-7,TRBV1,CTSAGTKQYF
TRBJ2-1,TRBV9,CASSEGDRGYNEQFF
TRBJ2-2,TRBV11-2,CASSRGLAGGNTGELFF
TRBJ1-2,TRBV30,CAWDTGSSYYGYTF
TRBJ2-3,TRBV7-2,CASSTHSAGGTDTQYF
TRBJ1-1,TRBV29-1,CSVGPGQGDTEAFF
TRBJ1-5,TRBV30,CAWSGGRNNQPQHF
TRBJ1-3,TRBV30,CAWSGGRALSGNTIYF
TRBJ2-7,TRBV5-1,CASSLAEGVAYEQYF
TRBJ2-5,TRBV5-1,CASSFSGLAGDGQETQYF
TRBJ2-3,TRBV5-1,CASSSGGTDTQYF
TRBJ1-2,TRBV2,CASSETTGTGGGYTF
TRBJ1-2,TRBV4-1,CASSQVRGAGYTF
TRBJ2-2,TRBV28,CASSSPPRGRGGTGELFF
TRBJ2-5,TRBV6-6,CASSYFSGQETQYF
TRBJ2-7,TRBV7-9,CASAPVRVVYEQYF
TRBJ2-1,TRBV7-9,CASRKPGLAGGREQFF
TRBJ2-7,TRBV4-2,CASSRLSGTGTYEQYF
TRBJ2-3,TRBV5-4,CASSLQGVADTQYF
TRBJ2-7,TRBV27,CASSLSDRGYEQYF
TRBJ2-5,TRBV5-6,CASSLGQGTEETQYF
TRBJ2-1,TRBV6-5,CASSHGLEPLLF
TRBJ1-1,TRBV30,CAWIVERNTEAFF
TRBJ1-1,TRBV5-1,CASGFRGNTEAFF
TRBJ1-4,TRBV7-9,CASSPPRTAGTTNEKLFF
TRBJ2-7,TRBV6-5,CASSPELSSSYEQYF
TRBJ1-2,TRBV9,CASSVQAGRQSYTF
TRBJ1-2,TRBV6-6,CASRSQRGHYGYTF
TRBJ1-2,TRBV19,CASGIPGEPAVYGYTF
TRBJ2-1,TRBV6-1,CASSGLAGGLIANEQFF
TRBJ1-5,TRBV30,CAWSAGTGGPQPQHF
TRBJ2-3,TRBV11-3,CASSIQGRSTDTQYF
TRBJ1-6,TRBV19,CASSIVGGNSPLHF